This record looks at one T cell receptor beta chain sequence and its context. The antigen is undetermined. This sample was included in a study of OX40 agonist ivuxolimab in advanced cancers. Turning to the study itself: In this cohort, patients received ivuxolimab, an agonistic anti-OX40 (CD134) antibody. The dose-escalation cohort was approximately 84% male, with a mean age of around 60 years, ranging about 20 to 85. Study observations and caveats: Blood T cells, both CD4+ and CD8+, expanded clonally by week 6 at 0.1 to 3.0 mg/kg. People who partly responded at 0.1-3.0 mg/kg had some of the least clonal expansion seen.

Sequencing used immunoSEQ multiplex PCR; TCRdb keeps in-frame clones, though not all of them. The sample comprises 70,000 or so clones, about 89% of which are singletons, and under 0.75% rests with the top ten. Germline-derived CDR1 and CDR2 are MDHEN and SYDVKM. Trimming cost V 5 bases and J 5 bases, with 16 bases left between them. The CDR3 totals 14 residues. The receptor comes from an adult with an advanced solid tumor such as melanoma, head and neck, liver or kidney cancer. The V and J genes are TRBV28 and TRBJ2-7; tentatively, D is TRBD1 (5 bases). Specimen: CD4+ or CD8+ T cells sorted from blood, collected in a trial of the OX40 agonist ivuxolimab. The CDR3 protein is CASSLTGQGHEQYF. CDR3 nucleotides: TGTGCCAGCAGTCTTACAGGCCAGGGTCACGAGCAGTACTTC. The variable domain in full, with the rest retrieved from reference TRBV28 and TRBJ2-7, is DVKVTQSSRYLVKRTGEKVFLECVQDMDHENMFWYRQDPGLGLRLIYFSYDVKMKEKGDIPEGYSVSREKKERFSLILESASTNQTSMYLCASSLTGQGHEQYFGPGTRLTVT.